This passage covers 15 T cell receptor beta chains from one sample sequenced in a study of cytomegalovirus exposure and HLA in healthy donors. In the PCR, 60 Vbeta and 13 Jbeta primers were used. Method: immunoSEQ multiplex PCR; TCRdb's copy keeps in-frame clones and lacks some. Of around 190,000 clones listed, around 79% were seen once; the top ten hold 1.5% to 2%. Sequenced input: PBMCs. The receptors stem from a woman in her fifties or sixties in good health and CMV-seronegative.

V and J are TRBV2 and TRBJ1-5; D possibly corresponds to TRBD1 (6 bases). V lost 8 bases to trimming and J lost 6 bases, with 23 bases between them. The germline CDR1 and CDR2 sequences are SNHLY and FYNNEI. This CDR3 contains 16 residues. CDR3 loop: CASRKSEGGRSQPQHF. The CDR3 DNA reads TGTGCCAGCCGGAAATCCGAGGGGGGGCGTAGTCAGCCCCAGCATTTT.

The chain combines TRBV4-3 with TRBJ2-1; D is unresolved. V lost 5 bases and J lost 0, with 11 bases in between. Germline V gives CDR1 LGHNA, CDR2 YSLEER. The CDR3 length is 15 residues. The DNA of the CDR3 is TGCGCCAGCAGCTTGAGCGTAAGCTCCTACAATGAGCAGTTCTTC. This translates into CASSLSVSSYNEQFF.

The V gene is TRBV5-1, the J gene TRBJ2-7; the match to TRBD2 covers 13 bases. J was trimmed by 6 bases and V by 4 bases; bases with no gene match: 10. The CDR3 has 16 amino acids. Germline loops: CDR1 SGHRS, CDR2 YFSETQ. This CDR3 reads CASSGGLAGIRREQYF. The CDR3, as DNA: TGCGCCAGCAGCGGGGGACTAGCGGGAATTAGGCGCGAGCAGTACTTC.

The gene calls are TRBV6-6 and TRBJ1-2; tentatively, D is TRBD1 (6 bases). V lost 6 bases to trimming and J lost 2 bases, with 10 bases between them. CDR3 size: 13 residues. Germline loops: CDR1 MNHNY, CDR2 SVGAGI (reference sequence). The DNA for the CDR3 is TGTGCCAGCAGCAGGGACATCAACTATGGCTACACCTTC. It is translated as CASSRDINYGYTF.

This rearrangement joins TRBV15 to TRBJ1-1, with 8 bases that match TRBD1. Germline V gene data show CDR1 as LNHNV and CDR2 as YYDKDF (reference sequence). Unmatched junction bases numbered 5, after V lost 3 bases and J lost 5 bases. The CDR3 loop spans 14 amino acids. The CDR3 sequence: CATSRDRVSTEAFF. The DNA of the CDR3 is TGTGCCACCAGCAGGGACAGGGTTTCGACTGAAGCTTTCTTT.

V is TRBV5-6 and J is TRBJ1-2; TRBD1 agrees at 12 bases. There are 14 residues in the CDR3. CDR1 is SGHDT, CDR2 YYEEEE, per germline. Trimming took 3 bases from V and 8 from J; bases not matched to a gene: 5. Written as DNA, the CDR3 is TGTGCCAGCAGCTCACGGGACAGGGGGCTGGGCTACACCTTC. Its protein is CASSSRDRGLGYTF.

This sequence joins TRBV9 and TRBJ2-1; TRBD2 matches 11 bases. The CDR3 loop spans 19 amino acids. The V gene's germline CDR1 is SGDLS and CDR2 YYNGEE. J gave up 4 bases and V 1 base, and 13 bases lay outside the gene matches. The DNA for the CDR3 is TGTGCCAGCAGCGTAAGTGCTAGCGGGAGGAGCCGCATATACAATGAGCAGTTCTTC. Its translation is CASSVSASGRSRIYNEQFF. Full variable domain (outside the CDR3, taken from reference TRBV9 and TRBJ2-1): DSGVTQTPKHLITATGQRVTLRCSPRSGDLSVYWYQQSLDQGLQFLIQYYNGEERAKGNILERFSAQQFPDLHSELNLSSLELGDSALYFCASSVSASGRSRIYNEQFFGPGTRLTVL.

This clone was seen a few times. This chain links TRBV6-6 with TRBJ1-5; D uncertain. The CDR3 consists of 16 residues. Trimming stripped 6 bases from V and 1 base from J, with 16 bases between. The germline gives CDR1 MNHNY, CDR2 SVGAGI (reference sequence). The CDR3 loop reads CASRSGSTASNQPQHF. CDR3 coding DNA: TGTGCCAGCAGGTCCGGGTCGACGGCGAGCAATCAGCCCCAGCATTTT.

The chain couples TRBV6-5 to TRBJ2-3; D is perhaps TRBD2 (5 bases). Trimming took 2 bases from V and 3 from J, leaving 6 bases between them. The CDR3 length is 13 residues. The germline CDR1 and CDR2 sequences are MNHEY and SVGAGI. Here the CDR3 DNA reads TGTGCCAGCAGTTACGGGAGAACAGATACGCAGTATTTT. Its translation is CASSYGRTDTQYF.

The chain is built from TRBV10-3 and TRBJ1-1, with a possible D match to TRBD1 (6 bases). The CDR3 totals 16 residues. Germline loops: CDR1 ENHRY, CDR2 SYGVKD. Between the trimmed V and J ends, which lost 6 bases and 1 base, there was a span of 18 bases. The CDR3 bases are TGTGCCATCAGGGGGATAGACGGACAGTCGAACACTGAAGCTTTCTTT. Encoded protein: CAIRGIDGQSNTEAFF.

The chain combines TRBV10-2 with TRBJ1-5; possible D gene TRBD1, 5 bases. Germline CDR1 and CDR2: WSHSY and SAAADI. CDR3 length: 13 amino acids. Trimming pared 2 bases from V and 6 bases from J, leaving 8 bases between. CDR3 residues: CASSEGGGQPQHF. The CDR3 DNA follows: TGCGCCAGCAGTGAGGGGGGAGGTCAGCCCCAGCATTTT.

As regards this clone: The same CDR3 arises from other DNA sequences in this sample as well. The V gene is TRBV6-5, the J gene TRBJ1-6; unclear D gene. The germline CDR1 and CDR2 sequences are MNHEY and SVGAGI. The CDR3 sequence is 16 residues long. Trimming left V 1 base short and J 0 bases short, with 7 bases between. CDR3 region: CASSYWESSYNSPLHF. The CDR3 DNA sequence: TGTGCCAGCAGTTACTGGGAGAGCTCCTATAATTCACCCCTCCACTTT.

This sequence joins TRBV5-4 and TRBJ1-5; TRBD1 aligns across 7 bases. The CDR3 is 18 amino acids. With V trimmed by 4 bases and J by 0 bases, 13 bases remained unmatched. Germline V gene sequence: CDR1 SGHNT, CDR2 YYREEE (reference sequence). CDR3 residues: CASSAGTAQKDSNQPQHF. The CDR3 DNA follows: TGTGCCAGCAGCGCTGGGACAGCTCAGAAAGATAGCAATCAGCCCCAGCATTTT.

The CDR3 reads CASTRTGRNQPQHF. The CDR3 nucleotides are TGTGCCAGCACCAGGACAGGCCGCAATCAGCCCCAGCATTTT. The chain recombines TRBV19 with TRBJ1-5; 7 nucleotides line up with TRBD1. CDR1 is LNHDA and CDR2 is SQIVND in the germline V gene (reference sequence). V gave up 9 bases and J gave up 2 bases; unmatched junction bases: 7. The CDR3 covers 14 residues.

V is TRBV19 and J is TRBJ1-2; D not resolved. The V and J ends lost 4 bases and 5 bases respectively, with 11 bases between them. The CDR3 is 13 amino acids. The V gene's germline CDR1 is LNHDA and CDR2 SQIVND (reference sequence). The CDR3 region is CASSTLDTYGYTF. The CDR3 coding sequence is TGTGCCAGTAGTACTTTAGACACGTATGGCTACACCTTC.